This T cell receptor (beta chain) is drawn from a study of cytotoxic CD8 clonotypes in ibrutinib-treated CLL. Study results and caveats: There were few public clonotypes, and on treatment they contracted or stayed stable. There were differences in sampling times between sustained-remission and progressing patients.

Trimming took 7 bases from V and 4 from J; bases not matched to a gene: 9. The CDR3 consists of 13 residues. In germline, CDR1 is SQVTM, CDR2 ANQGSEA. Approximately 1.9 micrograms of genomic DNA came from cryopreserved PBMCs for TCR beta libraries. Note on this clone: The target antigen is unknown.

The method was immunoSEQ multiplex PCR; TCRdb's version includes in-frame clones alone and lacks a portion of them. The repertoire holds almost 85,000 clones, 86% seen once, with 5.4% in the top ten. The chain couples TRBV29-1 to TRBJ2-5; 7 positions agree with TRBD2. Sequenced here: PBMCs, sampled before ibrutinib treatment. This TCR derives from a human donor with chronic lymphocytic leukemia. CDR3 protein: CSGGGGLGETQYF. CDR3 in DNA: TGCAGCGGGGGGGGAGGCCTTGGAGAGACCCAGTACTTC. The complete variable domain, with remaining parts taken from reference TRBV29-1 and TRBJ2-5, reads SAVISQKPSRDICQRGTSLTIQCQVDSQVTMMFWYRQQPGQSLTLIATANQGSEATYESGFVIDKFPISRPNLTFSTLTVSNMSPEDSSIYLCSGGGGLGETQYFGPGTRLLVL.